The rows below give T cell receptor beta chains drawn from one sample of a study of T cell responses to AZD1222 COVID-19 vaccine. Clones were sequenced by immunoSEQ multiplex PCR, and TCRdb holds only the in-frame ones, with some missing. The sample holds about 120,000 clones, 90% seen once. Here the sequenced sample was peripheral blood, taken on day 0 of MenACWY control vaccination. The receptors were gathered from an adult in good health. CDR3s include the opening cysteine and the closing phenylalanine or tryptophan. Fields, in order: J gene, D gene, V gene, clone size, CDR3 length, CDR3 DNA, CDR3 protein. D genes are given only for firm matches. Clone size is shown for a subset of rows, as once, few, many or a class of expanded clone.

j_gene: TRBJ1-1; d_gene: .; v_gene: TRBV27; abundance: .; len: 13; CDR3nt: TGTGCCAGCAGTTTGACGCGAAACACTGAAGCTTTCTTT; CDR3aa: CASSLTRNTEAFF
j_gene: TRBJ2-3; d_gene: .; v_gene: TRBV5-6; abundance: .; len: 13; CDR3nt: TGTGCCAGCAGCATCGGGGCTCTAGATACGCAGTATTTT; CDR3aa: CASSIGALDTQYF
j_gene: TRBJ1-4; d_gene: TRBD1; v_gene: TRBV27; abundance: .; len: 15; CDR3nt: TGTGCCAGCAGTCGAACCGGGACAGGGGAGAGAAAACTGTTTTTT; CDR3aa: CASSRTGTGERKLFF
j_gene: TRBJ2-7; d_gene: TRBD1; v_gene: TRBV4-1; abundance: .; len: 19; CDR3nt: TGCGCCAGCAGCCAAGATCAAGTCTCGGGACAGGGGAGCTCCTACGAGCAGTACTTC; CDR3aa: CASSQDQVSGQGSSYEQYF
j_gene: TRBJ1-5; d_gene: .; v_gene: TRBV19; abundance: .; len: 13; CDR3nt: TGTGCCAGTAGGGAGTATAGCAATCAGCCCCAGCATTTT; CDR3aa: CASREYSNQPQHF
j_gene: TRBJ2-2; d_gene: .; v_gene: TRBV5-4; abundance: .; len: 16; CDR3nt: TGTGCCAGCAGCTTTGGCAGGGGCGCCCAGAGCCGGGAGCTGTTTTTT; CDR3aa: CASSFGRGAQSRELFF
j_gene: TRBJ1-5; d_gene: .; v_gene: TRBV6-5; abundance: once; len: 13; CDR3nt: TGTGCCAGCAGTTACGGAGGCAATCAGCCCCAGCATTTT; CDR3aa: CASSYGGNQPQHF
j_gene: TRBJ1-1; d_gene: .; v_gene: TRBV28; abundance: .; len: 13; CDR3nt: TGTGCCAGCAGCCGCAAACAGGGTACTGAAGCTTTCTTT; CDR3aa: CASSRKQGTEAFF
j_gene: TRBJ1-2; d_gene: .; v_gene: TRBV7-9; abundance: .; len: 13; CDR3nt: TGTGCCAGCAGCTTGGAGCGCGCAGGGGTCTACACCTTC; CDR3aa: CASSLERAGVYTF
j_gene: TRBJ2-5; d_gene: .; v_gene: TRBV4-1; abundance: .; len: 17; CDR3nt: TGCGCCAGCAGCCAAGAACATACAGGGAACCTTAAAGAGACCCAGTACTTC; CDR3aa: CASSQEHTGNLKETQYF
j_gene: TRBJ2-1; d_gene: TRBD2; v_gene: TRBV5-1; abundance: .; len: 16; CDR3nt: TGCGCCAGCAGCTTGATTTTAGCGGGAGGGAAGAATGAGCAGTTCTTC; CDR3aa: CASSLILAGGKNEQFF
j_gene: TRBJ2-1; d_gene: .; v_gene: TRBV3-1/TRBV3-2; abundance: .; len: 14; CDR3nt: TGTGCCAGCAGCTCTTTTCCTAAGTGGAATGAGCAGTTCTTC; CDR3aa: CASSSFPKWNEQFF
j_gene: TRBJ1-3; d_gene: .; v_gene: TRBV15; abundance: .; len: 16; CDR3nt: TGTGCCACCAGCAGAGATTCCGGGGTGGCTGGAAACACCATATATTTT; CDR3aa: CATSRDSGVAGNTIYF
j_gene: TRBJ2-5; d_gene: .; v_gene: TRBV19; abundance: .; len: 13; CDR3nt: TGTGCCAGTAGTAGGGCAGGAGGGGAGACCCAGTACTTC; CDR3aa: CASSRAGGETQYF
j_gene: TRBJ1-1; d_gene: TRBD1; v_gene: TRBV5-4; abundance: .; len: 17; CDR3nt: TGTGCCAGCAGCGTCGGGGGGACAGGCCTTATGAACACTGAAGCTTTCTTT; CDR3aa: CASSVGGTGLMNTEAFF
j_gene: TRBJ2-2; d_gene: .; v_gene: TRBV5-1; abundance: .; len: 16; CDR3nt: TGCGCCAGCAGCTCGACCCGGGGTTTGAACACCGGGGAGCTGTTTTTT; CDR3aa: CASSSTRGLNTGELFF
j_gene: TRBJ2-4; d_gene: TRBD1; v_gene: TRBV4-2; abundance: .; len: 15; CDR3nt: TGTGCCAGCAGCCAAGATAGGACAGGGCGTACCATTCAGTACTTC; CDR3aa: CASSQDRTGRTIQYF
j_gene: TRBJ2-5; d_gene: .; v_gene: TRBV2; abundance: .; len: 14; CDR3nt: TGTGCCAGCAGTGAGGAGCGGACCCAAGAGACCCAGTACTTC; CDR3aa: CASSEERTQETQYF
j_gene: TRBJ2-2; d_gene: .; v_gene: TRBV7-9; abundance: .; len: 15; CDR3nt: TGTGCCAGCAGCTTTCAGGGGGGCAACACCGGGGAGCTGTTTTTT; CDR3aa: CASSFQGGNTGELFF
j_gene: TRBJ1-6; d_gene: TRBD1; v_gene: TRBV18; abundance: once; len: 15; CDR3nt: TGTGCCAGCTCACCTTCGGGACAGAATAATTCACCCCTCCACTTT; CDR3aa: CASSPSGQNNSPLHF
j_gene: TRBJ1-1; d_gene: .; v_gene: TRBV19; abundance: .; len: 12; CDR3nt: TGTGCCAGTAGTATGTTCGGGACTGAAGCTTTCTTT; CDR3aa: CASSMFGTEAFF
j_gene: TRBJ1-2; d_gene: .; v_gene: TRBV2; abundance: .; len: 12; CDR3nt: TGTGCCAGCACGACCGTCCGGGGTGTCTACACCTTC; CDR3aa: CASTTVRGVYTF
j_gene: TRBJ1-2; d_gene: TRBD1; v_gene: TRBV6-2/TRBV6-3; abundance: few; len: 13; CDR3nt: TGTGCCAGCAGTACCCACAGGGGAAGGGGCTACACCTTC; CDR3aa: CASSTHRGRGYTF
j_gene: TRBJ2-1; d_gene: TRBD2; v_gene: TRBV11-3; abundance: few; len: 13; CDR3nt: TGTGCCAGCAGCTTAGAGGGAGGGCATGAGCAGTTCTTC; CDR3aa: CASSLEGGHEQFF
j_gene: TRBJ2-4; d_gene: .; v_gene: TRBV5-4; abundance: .; len: 15; CDR3nt: TGTGCCAGCAGCTTGGCTTTAGGCAGTAAAAACATTCAGTACTTC; CDR3aa: CASSLALGSKNIQYF
j_gene: TRBJ2-2; d_gene: .; v_gene: TRBV28; abundance: .; len: 12; CDR3nt: TGTGCCAGCGGGCCCAGGGTCGGGGAGCTGTTTTTT; CDR3aa: CASGPRVGELFF
j_gene: TRBJ1-1; d_gene: .; v_gene: TRBV7-3; abundance: .; len: 13; CDR3nt: TGTGCCAGCAGCCCGGGGGCAAACACTGAAGCTTTCTTT; CDR3aa: CASSPGANTEAFF
j_gene: TRBJ2-2; d_gene: .; v_gene: TRBV6-1; abundance: few; len: 14; CDR3nt: TGTGCCAGCAGTGAACCCACCCCGGCTGGGGAGCTGTTTTTT; CDR3aa: CASSEPTPAGELFF
j_gene: TRBJ2-1; d_gene: .; v_gene: TRBV14; abundance: .; len: 13; CDR3nt: TGTGCCAGCAGCCAAGATTTGGGGACTGAGCAGTTCTTC; CDR3aa: CASSQDLGTEQFF
j_gene: TRBJ2-1; d_gene: .; v_gene: TRBV11-2; abundance: .; len: 17; CDR3nt: TGTGCCAGCAGCTTCCGCCCCCCTGCCCCGACTACGGATGAGCAGTTCTTC; CDR3aa: CASSFRPPAPTTDEQFF
j_gene: TRBJ1-5; d_gene: TRBD1; v_gene: TRBV20-1; abundance: .; len: 18; CDR3nt: TGCAGTGCTAGTAGCCCGGGACAGGTTCATTATGTTGATCAGCCCCAGCATTTT; CDR3aa: CSASSPGQVHYVDQPQHF
j_gene: TRBJ2-5; d_gene: .; v_gene: TRBV7-7; abundance: .; len: 15; CDR3nt: TGTGCCAGCAGCCCCTGGGGGGGGCTCCCAGAGACCCAGTACTTC; CDR3aa: CASSPWGGLPETQYF
j_gene: TRBJ2-4; d_gene: TRBD1; v_gene: TRBV7-3; abundance: .; len: 15; CDR3nt: TGTGCCAGCAGCTCCGGGACAGGGTCTAAAAACATTCAGTACTTC; CDR3aa: CASSSGTGSKNIQYF
j_gene: TRBJ2-5; d_gene: TRBD2; v_gene: TRBV28; abundance: .; len: 15; CDR3nt: TGTGCCAGCAGGCCCGGACTAGCCCCCGGAGAGACCCAGTACTTC; CDR3aa: CASRPGLAPGETQYF
j_gene: TRBJ2-6; d_gene: TRBD1; v_gene: TRBV24-1; abundance: .; len: 16; CDR3nt: TGTGCCACCGACCCGGGACAGGGGGCCGGGGCCAACGTCCTGACTTTC; CDR3aa: CATDPGQGAGANVLTF
j_gene: TRBJ2-3; d_gene: .; v_gene: TRBV7-9; abundance: .; len: 16; CDR3nt: TGTGCCAGCAGCTTAGCTGAGGTGGGGTGGGGTGATACGCAGTATTTT; CDR3aa: CASSLAEVGWGDTQYF
j_gene: TRBJ2-3; d_gene: .; v_gene: TRBV19; abundance: .; len: 12; CDR3nt: TGTGCCAGTAGTCGTGTCGCAGATACGCAGTATTTT; CDR3aa: CASSRVADTQYF
j_gene: TRBJ2-1; d_gene: .; v_gene: TRBV7-2; abundance: .; len: 18; CDR3nt: TGTGCCAGCAGCTTAGGGCCTGGTCGGGGGGACACTTCCGGTGAGCAGTTCTTC; CDR3aa: CASSLGPGRGDTSGEQFF
j_gene: TRBJ2-1; d_gene: TRBD2; v_gene: TRBV28; abundance: .; len: 14; CDR3nt: TGTGCCAGCAGTCGAAGACTAGCGGGGGGAAAGGGGTTCTTC; CDR3aa: CASSRRLAGGKGFF
j_gene: TRBJ2-3; d_gene: .; v_gene: TRBV10-3; abundance: .; len: 16; CDR3nt: TGTGCCATCAGCGCTACGGGACAAAAGGGCCCAGATACGCAGTATTTT; CDR3aa: CAISATGQKGPDTQYF
j_gene: TRBJ2-5; d_gene: TRBD1; v_gene: TRBV27; abundance: .; len: 15; CDR3nt: TGTGCCAGCAGTTCAATCCGGGACAGCCAAGAGACCCAGTACTTC; CDR3aa: CASSSIRDSQETQYF
j_gene: TRBJ2-1; d_gene: TRBD2; v_gene: TRBV7-9; abundance: .; len: 16; CDR3nt: TGTGCCAGCAGCCGGTATGGGCTAGCGGTATACAATGAGCAGTTCTTC; CDR3aa: CASSRYGLAVYNEQFF
j_gene: TRBJ2-5; d_gene: TRBD2; v_gene: TRBV19; abundance: .; len: 17; CDR3nt: TGTGCCAGTAGTATCCAACTGACTAGCGGGACGTCTAAGACCCAGTACTTC; CDR3aa: CASSIQLTSGTSKTQYF
j_gene: TRBJ1-1; d_gene: .; v_gene: TRBV9; abundance: .; len: 14; CDR3nt: TGTGCCAGCAGCGTAGTCATGACGAACACTGAAGCTTTCTTT; CDR3aa: CASSVVMTNTEAFF
j_gene: TRBJ2-5; d_gene: .; v_gene: TRBV5-1; abundance: .; len: 14; CDR3nt: TGCGCCAGCAGCTGGGGACCACGGGGGGAGACCCAGTACTTC; CDR3aa: CASSWGPRGETQYF
j_gene: TRBJ1-2; d_gene: .; v_gene: TRBV5-1; abundance: .; len: 14; CDR3nt: TGCGCCAGCAGCTTGGAGGCCAGGACCTATGGCTACACCTTC; CDR3aa: CASSLEARTYGYTF
j_gene: TRBJ2-1; d_gene: TRBD2; v_gene: TRBV7-3; abundance: .; len: 14; CDR3nt: TGTGCCAGCAGCTCCAAACCCGGGACTAGCGAGCAGTTCTTC; CDR3aa: CASSSKPGTSEQFF
j_gene: TRBJ1-2; d_gene: .; v_gene: TRBV13; abundance: .; len: 12; CDR3nt: TGTGCCAGCAGCCTTTACCGCGGGGGCTACACCTTC; CDR3aa: CASSLYRGGYTF
j_gene: TRBJ2-3; d_gene: .; v_gene: TRBV9; abundance: once; len: 16; CDR3nt: TGTGCCAGCAGCGTAGGTACAGGGGAGGGTACAGATACGCAGTATTTT; CDR3aa: CASSVGTGEGTDTQYF
j_gene: TRBJ2-7; d_gene: .; v_gene: TRBV3-1/TRBV3-2; abundance: once; len: 17; CDR3nt: TGTGCCAGCAGCCAATCGAACGGAGTCCCATTACGGGGGGAGCAGTACTTC; CDR3aa: CASSQSNGVPLRGEQYF